This T cell receptor beta chain was documented in a study of T cells in Graves' hyperthyroidism and ophthalmopathy. The CDR3 regions of TCR beta were amplified from RNA transcripts. With the HTBI primer set, the TCR CDR3 went through a first round of RT-PCR. One entry per CDR3 protein results from TCRdb running MiXCR on the multiplex PCR reads. Here the sample spans about 500,000 distinct CDR3 sequences, roughly an eighth being singletons. This clonotype was counted between two and nine times. Trimming shortened V by 9 bases and J by 0 bases, and 14 bases separated the two germline ends. There are 14 residues in the CDR3. CDR1 and CDR2 from the germline V gene are LNHDA and SQIVND (reference sequence).

The sequence derives from a woman aged 18-30 years with Graves' hyperthyroidism. Sequenced: blood. This sequence joins TRBV19 and TRBJ1-2; maybe TRBD1 (6 bases). The CDR3 loop reads CASNRASTNYGYTF. The CDR3 DNA reads as TGTGCCAGCAACAGGGCCAGCACTAACTATGGCTACACCTTC.